The sequence of this T cell receptor (beta chain) was determined in a study of CD8 T cells in ankylosing spondylitis. A quantitative 5'-RACE method, one with molecular barcodes, was used to make TCR beta libraries. TCRdb redid the calling of the 5' RACE reads with MiXCR, one entry per CDR3 protein. Among 670,000 or so distinct CDR3 sequences listed, around a fifth were seen once. The study, taken as a whole, reports: What seemed typical of ankylosing spondylitis blood was a TCR beta motif built from several highly homologous variants. The clones that were linked to disease were reported to be significantly enriched in matched synovial fluid samples from ankylosing spondylitis patients.

Points on this clonotype: Its antigen is not known.

CDR1 and CDR2 (germline): SGHVS, FQNEAQ. The CDR3 spans 18 residues. Deletions cut 1 base from V and 4 bases from J, with 20 bases between. The rearrangement joins TRBV7-8 to TRBJ2-1, with D possibly matching TRBD1 (5 bases). The sequencing sample was made of blood, either unsorted or a sorted T cell fraction (not recorded which). The TCR originated in a male donor with ankylosing spondylitis. The DNA for the CDR3 is TGTGCCAGCAGCTTAGAGATCCCCACAGTTCGGACATACAATGAGCAGTTCTTC. This gives the protein CASSLEIPTVRTYNEQFF.